The present entry profiles one TCR beta chain with its context. These data are taken from a study of OX40 agonist ivuxolimab in advanced cancers. The assay was immunoSEQ multiplex PCR, and TCRdb's table has in-frame clones only and misses some. This table holds roughly 80,000 clones, over 75% found once. V lost 4 bases, J lost 9 bases, and 8 bases stayed unmatched. Germline CDR1 and CDR2: SGHKS and YYEKEE (reference sequence). The CDR3 sequence is 15 residues long. The sequence was obtained from an adult with an advanced solid tumor such as melanoma, head and neck, liver or kidney cancer. The rearrangement links TRBV5-5 to TRBJ1-6; TRBD1 matches at 9 bases. The sequenced sample was CD4+ or CD8+ T cells sorted from blood, obtained in a trial of the OX40 agonist ivuxolimab. CDR3 protein: CASSPNTGGASPLHF. The CDR3 DNA reads TGTGCCAGCAGCCCGAATACAGGGGGCGCTTCACCCCTCCACTTT.